One and the same sample provided the 5 T cell receptor beta chains below, sequenced in a study of T cells in tumors and immune-related adverse events. Measured with immunoSEQ multiplex PCR; TCRdb has only the in-frame clones, and not every one. This sample yields about 4,900 clones, of which about 61% are seen a single time; 5.5% to 6.5% belongs to the top ten. The sample here was gut tissue, taken from a patient treated with anti-PD-1 therapy. The receptors come from a female donor with metastatic renal cell carcinoma.

Only a few counts were recorded for this clone. This chain connects TRBV4-3 to TRBJ1-1; D unclear. Germline V gene lookup returns CDR1 LGHNA and CDR2 YSLEER. The CDR3 is made up of 14 amino acids. The germline V and J ends were trimmed by 1 base and 0 bases, with 6 bases remaining between them. The CDR3 sequence is CASSQAALNTEAFF. The CDR3, as DNA: TGCGCCAGCAGCCAAGCTGCGTTGAACACTGAAGCTTTCTTT.

The rearrangement links TRBV5-1 to TRBJ2-5; 14 positions agree with TRBD2. The V gene's germline CDR1 is SGHRS and CDR2 YFSETQ. The CDR3 length is 19 residues. Germline trimming cut 3 bases from V and 2 bases from J; bases unmatched to any gene: 12. CDR3 sequence: CASSSGLAGDFFHQETQYF. The DNA of the CDR3 is TGCGCCAGCAGCTCGGGACTAGCGGGGGACTTTTTTCATCAAGAGACCCAGTACTTC.

The gene calls are TRBV4-2 and TRBJ2-1; D not certain. In germline, CDR1 is LGHNA, CDR2 YNFKEQ. The length of the CDR3 is 14 residues. Trimming stripped 2 bases from V and 6 bases from J, with 11 bases between. Written as DNA, the CDR3 is TGTGCCAGCAGCCAACCCGGCCCTGGCAATGAGCAGTTCTTC. This sequence encodes CASSQPGPGNEQFF.

This clone came up a few times. The V and J genes are TRBV5-6 and TRBJ2-2, with 9 nucleotides matching TRBD2. CDR3 length: 16 amino acids. CDR1 is SGHDT, CDR2 YYEEEE, per germline. With 2 bases clipped from V and 7 bases from J, the junction kept 9 bases outside the gene matches. The CDR3 sequence: CASSFLLAGSVGELFF. In nucleotides, the CDR3 is TGTGCCAGCAGCTTCCTGCTAGCGGGATCGGTCGGGGAGCTGTTTTTT.

The V call is TRBV19, the J call TRBJ2-5, with TRBD2 matching 14 bases. This CDR3 region has 16 residues. Per the germline V gene, CDR1 is LNHDA and CDR2 is SQIVND (reference sequence). With V trimmed by 5 bases and J by 5 bases, 7 bases remained unmatched. The CDR3 DNA reads TGTGCCAGTAGTCTCGGGACTAGCGGGGGAGCGGAGACCCAGTACTTC. Translating gives CASSLGTSGGAETQYF.